This entry features one TCR beta chain sequence. Its antigen is currently unknown. Donors each gave approximately 2.4 ml of blood. From the 5' RACE reads, TCRdb lists one entry per CDR3 protein and no DNA. Recorded for this sample: approximately 340,000 distinct CDR3 sequences. These data come from a study of monozygotic twins with inflammatory bowel disease. Per the germline V gene, CDR1 is LGHNA and CDR2 is YSLEER. This CDR3 region has 15 residues. Findings and limits, study-wide: Among IBD patients, TCRbeta diversity (inverse Simpson) was lower than in healthy co-twins. Between concordant and discordant twins, repertoire similarity failed to differ, a result that limited power may explain.

The source material was blood. This TCR came from a human donor with ulcerative colitis or Crohn's disease, or a healthy co-twin of an affected twin (not recorded which). The chain couples TRBV4-3 to TRBJ2-1. CDR3 protein: CASSQGQSSYNEQFF.